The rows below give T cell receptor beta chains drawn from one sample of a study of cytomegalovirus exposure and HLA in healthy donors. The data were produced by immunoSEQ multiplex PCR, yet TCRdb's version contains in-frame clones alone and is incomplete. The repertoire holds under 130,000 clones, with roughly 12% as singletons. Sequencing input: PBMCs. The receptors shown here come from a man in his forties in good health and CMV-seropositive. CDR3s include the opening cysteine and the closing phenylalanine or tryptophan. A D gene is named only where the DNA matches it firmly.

CDR3aa: CASSLAPAGNTGELFF
len: 16
j_gene: TRBJ2-2
v_gene: TRBV5-6
d_gene: NA

CDR3aa: CATGLAGGNEQYF
len: 13
j_gene: TRBJ2-7
v_gene: TRBV10-1
d_gene: TRBD2

CDR3aa: CASSERWEEKLFF
len: 13
j_gene: TRBJ1-4
v_gene: TRBV2
d_gene: NA

CDR3aa: CASSAGTSGYNEQFF
len: 15
j_gene: TRBJ2-1
v_gene: TRBV10-1
d_gene: TRBD2

CDR3aa: CASGLGTSGRVNEQFF
len: 16
j_gene: TRBJ2-1
v_gene: TRBV12-5
d_gene: TRBD2

CDR3aa: CASSYPGLAGGENTGELFF
len: 19
j_gene: TRBJ2-2
v_gene: TRBV28
d_gene: TRBD2

CDR3aa: CASSPRTGVGDTQYF
len: 15
j_gene: TRBJ2-3
v_gene: TRBV19
d_gene: TRBD1

CDR3aa: CASRRDPTGGTF
len: 12
j_gene: TRBJ1-2
v_gene: TRBV28
d_gene: NA

CDR3aa: CASSHPRVRQGADYGYTF
len: 18
j_gene: TRBJ1-2
v_gene: TRBV14
d_gene: TRBD1

CDR3aa: CASSLVYFSDNEQFF
len: 15
j_gene: TRBJ2-1
v_gene: TRBV5-1
d_gene: NA

CDR3aa: CASSITGTPYNEQFF
len: 15
j_gene: TRBJ2-1
v_gene: TRBV28
d_gene: NA

CDR3aa: CASSPWGVDEKLFF
len: 14
j_gene: TRBJ1-4
v_gene: TRBV11-2
d_gene: NA

CDR3aa: CASSQTGGAGANVLTF
len: 16
j_gene: TRBJ2-6
v_gene: TRBV4-2
d_gene: TRBD1

CDR3aa: CASRLEGRAYGYTF
len: 14
j_gene: TRBJ1-2
v_gene: TRBV5-1
d_gene: NA

CDR3aa: CASSLDVAGGPSGELFF
len: 17
j_gene: TRBJ2-2
v_gene: TRBV5-1
d_gene: TRBD2

CDR3aa: CASSPPPLDRVVHTDTQYF
len: 19
j_gene: TRBJ2-3
v_gene: TRBV7-2
d_gene: TRBD1

CDR3aa: CASSASGTETYEQYF
len: 15
j_gene: TRBJ2-7
v_gene: TRBV19
d_gene: TRBD1

CDR3aa: CASSQGVGTLLETQYF
len: 16
j_gene: TRBJ2-5
v_gene: TRBV4-1
d_gene: NA

CDR3aa: CASSLRQGGEKLFF
len: 14
j_gene: TRBJ1-4
v_gene: TRBV4-1
d_gene: NA

CDR3aa: CAWSFPNEQFF
len: 11
j_gene: TRBJ2-1
v_gene: TRBV30
d_gene: NA

CDR3aa: CASSLGPPDEAFF
len: 13
j_gene: TRBJ1-1
v_gene: TRBV28
d_gene: NA

CDR3aa: CASSIGGGTGTGELFF
len: 16
j_gene: TRBJ2-2
v_gene: TRBV19
d_gene: NA

CDR3aa: CASSLSLASGELFF
len: 14
j_gene: TRBJ2-2
v_gene: TRBV27
d_gene: NA

CDR3aa: CASSWGTGLLSGNQPQHF
len: 18
j_gene: TRBJ1-5
v_gene: TRBV7-2
d_gene: TRBD1

CDR3aa: CASSDRGRVGNQPQHF
len: 16
j_gene: TRBJ1-5
v_gene: TRBV2
d_gene: NA

CDR3aa: CAISGVRGANTGELFF
len: 16
j_gene: TRBJ2-2
v_gene: TRBV10-3
d_gene: NA

CDR3aa: CAWSVQGATGYTF
len: 13
j_gene: TRBJ1-2
v_gene: TRBV30
d_gene: TRBD1

CDR3aa: CASSMGLAGEQFF
len: 13
j_gene: TRBJ2-1
v_gene: TRBV11-3
d_gene: TRBD2

CDR3aa: CASSILAGGGLGTDTQYF
len: 18
j_gene: TRBJ2-3
v_gene: TRBV19
d_gene: TRBD2

CDR3aa: CASSLGLVNNEQFF
len: 14
j_gene: TRBJ2-1
v_gene: TRBV7-3
d_gene: TRBD2

CDR3aa: CASSSTVSYEQYF
len: 13
j_gene: TRBJ2-7
v_gene: TRBV5-1
d_gene: NA

CDR3aa: CASSFRDRGQYEQYF
len: 15
j_gene: TRBJ2-7
v_gene: TRBV28
d_gene: TRBD1

CDR3aa: CTPGLLRNTGELFF
len: 14
j_gene: TRBJ2-2
v_gene: TRBV1
d_gene: NA

CDR3aa: CASTLGTSGSYEQYF
len: 15
j_gene: TRBJ2-7
v_gene: TRBV5-1
d_gene: TRBD2

CDR3aa: CASSEATAPGNTIYF
len: 15
j_gene: TRBJ1-3
v_gene: TRBV6-1
d_gene: NA

CDR3aa: CASSQPLAEQYF
len: 12
j_gene: TRBJ2-7
v_gene: TRBV4-2
d_gene: NA

CDR3aa: CASNLVGAEETQYF
len: 14
j_gene: TRBJ2-5
v_gene: TRBV5-1
d_gene: NA

CDR3aa: CASSYGQGGTEAFF
len: 14
j_gene: TRBJ1-1
v_gene: TRBV6-5
d_gene: NA

CDR3aa: CASSIEGSGSTYEQYF
len: 16
j_gene: TRBJ2-7
v_gene: TRBV19
d_gene: NA

CDR3aa: CASSPESGGDTQYF
len: 14
j_gene: TRBJ2-3
v_gene: TRBV18
d_gene: NA

CDR3aa: CASSLRAGGISSYNEQFF
len: 18
j_gene: TRBJ2-1
v_gene: TRBV7-7
d_gene: TRBD2

CDR3aa: CASSPGRGSTEAFF
len: 14
j_gene: TRBJ1-1
v_gene: TRBV18
d_gene: NA

CDR3aa: CSVETGFGLAKNIQYF
len: 16
j_gene: TRBJ2-4
v_gene: TRBV29-1
d_gene: NA

CDR3aa: CASSLGSGMYEQYF
len: 14
j_gene: TRBJ2-7
v_gene: TRBV5-4
d_gene: NA

CDR3aa: CASNLGAVSNQPQHF
len: 15
j_gene: TRBJ1-5
v_gene: TRBV6-6
d_gene: NA

CDR3aa: CASSLGQNQETQYF
len: 14
j_gene: TRBJ2-5
v_gene: TRBV7-9
d_gene: NA

CDR3aa: CASSSLPGFNTEAFF
len: 15
j_gene: TRBJ1-1
v_gene: TRBV7-8
d_gene: NA

CDR3aa: CASSPYAESNYGYTF
len: 15
j_gene: TRBJ1-2
v_gene: TRBV18
d_gene: NA

CDR3aa: CASSLPRGGGELFF
len: 14
j_gene: TRBJ2-2
v_gene: TRBV5-4
d_gene: NA

CDR3aa: CASSSGQGGNQPQHF
len: 15
j_gene: TRBJ1-5
v_gene: TRBV19
d_gene: TRBD1

CDR3aa: CAWRGLQGGSGGGNEQFF
len: 18
j_gene: TRBJ2-1
v_gene: TRBV30
d_gene: TRBD2

CDR3aa: CASSQGGLAGGLDTQYF
len: 17
j_gene: TRBJ2-3
v_gene: TRBV4-3
d_gene: TRBD2

CDR3aa: CASSPISRESYNEQFF
len: 16
j_gene: TRBJ2-1
v_gene: TRBV27
d_gene: NA

CDR3aa: CASSARHPATNEKLFF
len: 16
j_gene: TRBJ1-4
v_gene: TRBV6-1
d_gene: NA

CDR3aa: CASSYYYEQYF
len: 11
j_gene: TRBJ2-7
v_gene: TRBV11-2
d_gene: NA